Given below is one T cell receptor beta chain in context. This entry is derived from a study of blood T cell repertoires in COVID-19. Study background: Collection of acute and convalescent COVID-19 samples took place in the United States, Italy and Spain. PBMCs, B-cell-depleted T cells, or T cells were the source of the cDNA or gDNA that made up the material.

Germline V gene data show CDR1 as SGHRS and CDR2 as YFSETQ. CDR3 length: 13 amino acids. Trimming left V 2 bases short and J 4 bases short, with 8 bases between. In the original workflow: By means of reference gene primer amplification, nucleated cell counts were estimated. Produced via immunoSEQ multiplex PCR; TCRdb's table is partial and in-frame only. Clonal size and the V and J genes are those of that table, whereas D and trimming came from the DNA. The data hold 150,000 to 180,000 clones, with around 78% observed a single time. Sequencing was done on a sample of peripheral blood. The source of this sequence is an elderly man with acute or convalescent COVID-19. The rearrangement uses TRBV5-1 and TRBJ2-3; D call uncertain. This CDR3 reads CASSLGQADTQYF. CDR3 nucleotide sequence: TGCGCCAGCAGCTTAGGTCAGGCAGATACGCAGTATTTT.